One and the same sample provided the 8 T cell receptor beta chains below, sequenced in a study of blood T cell repertoires in COVID-19. Sequencing was performed with immunoSEQ multiplex PCR; in TCRdb, only in-frame clones are kept and a portion is missing. Here the sample spans almost 25,000 clones, 80% to 90% being singletons. Sequenced input: peripheral blood. Receptors originate from a woman in her 70s with COVID-19, enrolled during active disease.

The rearrangement links TRBV27 to TRBJ2-1, with D tentatively TRBD1 (6 bases). Germline CDR1 is MNHEY and CDR2 is SMNVEV (reference sequence). There are 15 residues in the CDR3. V was clipped by 2 bases and J by 6 bases, with 14 bases between them. The CDR3 DNA sequence: TGTGCCAGCAGTTTAAGGCAGGGGTCCCTCAATGAGCAGTTCTTC. Protein product: CASSLRQGSLNEQFF.

The sample holds a few counts of this clone. The chain employs TRBV19 and TRBJ1-1; TRBD1 is a possible D gene (6 bases). V was shortened by 8 bases and J by 8 bases, with 15 bases between the two germline ends. This CDR3 contains 12 residues. The germline V gene encodes CDR1 LNHDA and CDR2 SQIVND (reference sequence). The CDR3 nucleotides read TGTGCCAGTTCAACAGGGATTGCCGAAGCTTTCTTT. Translation gives CASSTGIAEAFF.

The chain links TRBV4-2 to TRBJ2-3; 9 bases align to TRBD1. Germline V gene data show CDR1 as LGHNA and CDR2 as YNFKEQ. The CDR3 is 17 amino acids. J was trimmed by 0 bases and V by 3 bases; bases with no gene match: 7. The CDR3 DNA sequence: TGTGCCAGCAGCCAGGCCGGACAGGGGAGTAGCACAGATACGCAGTATTTT. This sequence encodes CASSQAGQGSSTDTQYF.

This clone showed up just a few times. J is TRBJ1-6 and V is TRBV25-1; 8 bases fit TRBD1. The J segment lost 9 bases and the V segment lost 5 bases, leaving 6 bases of the junction unmatched. CDR1 is MGHDK, CDR2 SYGVNS, per germline. This CDR3 spans 14 amino acids. CDR3: CASSPGQGASPLHF. Here the CDR3 DNA reads TGTGCCAGCAGTCCCGGGCAGGGGGCTTCACCCCTCCACTTT. The full variable domain, rest sourced from reference TRBV25-1 and TRBJ1-6, is EADIYQTPRYLVIGTGKKITLECSQTMGHDKMYWYQQDPGMELHLIHYSYGVNSTEKGDLSSESTVSRIRTEHFPLTLESARPSHTSQYLCASSPGQGASPLHFGNGTRLTVT.

The rearrangement uses TRBV6-2 or TRBV6-3 and TRBJ1-1; TRBD1 aligns across 7 bases. The germline CDR1 and CDR2 sequences are MNHEY and SVGEGT. V was clipped by 6 bases and J by 4 bases; unmatched bases: 14. The CDR3 runs 16 residues. The CDR3 region has the DNA TGTGCCAGCAGCGATATCGGGACAGACCCGAGCACTGAAGCTTTCTTT. Residues: CASSDIGTDPSTEAFF.

V gene TRBV11-1 combines with J gene TRBJ1-6; D not certain. Trimming took 3 bases from V and 8 from J, leaving 8 bases between them. Germline loops: CDR1 SGHAT, CDR2 FQDESV (reference sequence). The CDR3 extends over 13 amino acids. For the CDR3, the DNA is TGTGCCAGCAGCTTCACTAATGATTCACCCCTCCACTTT. Its protein is CASSFTNDSPLHF.

The chain combines TRBV9 with TRBJ1-2, with 7 bases matching TRBD1. J gave up 1 base and V 3 bases, and 6 bases lay outside the gene matches. Germline V lookup: CDR1 SGDLS, CDR2 YYNGEE. The CDR3 length is 15 residues. CDR3 coding DNA: TGTGCCAGCAGCGGTGAAGGGGGCCGTAACTATGGCTACACCTTC. Protein: CASSGEGGRNYGYTF.

The chain uses TRBV5-1 and TRBJ2-7; D unclear. Germline V gene data show CDR1 as SGHRS and CDR2 as YFSETQ. V lost 5 bases to trimming and J lost 3 bases, with 15 bases between them. This CDR3 comprises 14 residues. CDR3: CASSPRLDGYEQYF. The CDR3 nucleotides are TGCGCCAGCAGTCCCCGGCTAGACGGCTACGAGCAGTACTTC.